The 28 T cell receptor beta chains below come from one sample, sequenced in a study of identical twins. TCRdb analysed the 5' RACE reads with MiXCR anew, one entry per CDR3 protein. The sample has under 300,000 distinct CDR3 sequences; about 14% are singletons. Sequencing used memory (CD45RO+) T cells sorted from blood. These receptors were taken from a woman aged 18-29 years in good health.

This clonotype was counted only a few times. CDR3 region: CASSLDYGYGYTF. CDR3 DNA: TGTGCCAGCAGCTTAGATTATGGCTATGGCTACACCTTC. The chain links TRBV7-2 to TRBJ1-2; no definite D call. The V end lost 1 base, the J end lost 4 bases, and 7 bases lay between the germline ends. The CDR3 loop spans 13 amino acids. Germline CDR1 reads SGHTA; CDR2 reads FQGNSA. Full variable domain (missing parts from reference TRBV7-2 and TRBJ1-2): GAGVSQSPSNKVTEKGKDVELRCDPISGHTALYWYRQSLGQGLEFLIYFQGNSAPDKSGLPSDRFSAERTGGSVSTLTIQRTQQEDSAVYLCASSLDYGYGYTFGSGTRLTVV.

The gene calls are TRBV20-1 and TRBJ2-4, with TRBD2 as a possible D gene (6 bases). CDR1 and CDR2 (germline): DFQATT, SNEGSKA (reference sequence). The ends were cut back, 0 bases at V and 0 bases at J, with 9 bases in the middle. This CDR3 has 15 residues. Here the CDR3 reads CSARDGGTAKNIQYF. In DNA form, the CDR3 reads TGCAGTGCTAGAGATGGGGGGACAGCCAAAAACATTCAGTACTTC.

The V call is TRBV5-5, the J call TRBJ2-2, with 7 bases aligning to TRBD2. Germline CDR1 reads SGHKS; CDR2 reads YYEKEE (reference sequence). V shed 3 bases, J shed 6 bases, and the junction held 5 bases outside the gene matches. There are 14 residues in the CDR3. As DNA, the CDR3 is TGTGCCAGCAGCTCGACTAGCTTGGCCGGGGAGCTGTTTTTT. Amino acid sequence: CASSSTSLAGELFF. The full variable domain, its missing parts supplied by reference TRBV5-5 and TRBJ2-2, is DAGVTQSPTHLIKTRGQQVTLRCSPISGHKSVSWYQQVLGQGPQFIFQYYEKEERGRGNFPDRFSARQFPNYSSELNVNALLLGDSALYLCASSSTSLAGELFFGEGSRLTVL.

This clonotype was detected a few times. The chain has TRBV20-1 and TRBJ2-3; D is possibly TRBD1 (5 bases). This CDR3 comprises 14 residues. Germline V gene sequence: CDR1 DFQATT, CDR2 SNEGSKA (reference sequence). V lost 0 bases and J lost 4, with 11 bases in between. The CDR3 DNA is TGCAGTGCTAGAGATCAGGGTTTGGCAGATACGCAGTATTTT. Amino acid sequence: CSARDQGLADTQYF.

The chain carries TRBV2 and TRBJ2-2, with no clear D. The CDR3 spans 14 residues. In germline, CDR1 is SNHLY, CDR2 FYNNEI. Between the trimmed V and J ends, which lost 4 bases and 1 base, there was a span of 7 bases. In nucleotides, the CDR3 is TGTGCCAGCAGTGTTGAGCGGAACACCGGGGAGCTGTTTTTT. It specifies CASSVERNTGELFF.

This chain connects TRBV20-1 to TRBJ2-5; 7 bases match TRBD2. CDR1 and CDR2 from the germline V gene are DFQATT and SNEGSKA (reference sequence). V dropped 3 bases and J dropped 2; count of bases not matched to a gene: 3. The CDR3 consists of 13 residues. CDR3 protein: CSASWGGQETQYF. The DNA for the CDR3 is TGCAGTGCTAGCTGGGGGGGGCAAGAGACCCAGTACTTC.

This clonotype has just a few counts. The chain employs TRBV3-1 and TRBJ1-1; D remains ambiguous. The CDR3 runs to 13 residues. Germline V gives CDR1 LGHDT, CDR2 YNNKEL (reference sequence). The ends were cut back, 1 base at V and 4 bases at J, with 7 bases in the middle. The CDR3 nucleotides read TGTGCCAGCAGCCAAGCTACAGCCACTGAAGCTTTCTTT. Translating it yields CASSQATATEAFF.

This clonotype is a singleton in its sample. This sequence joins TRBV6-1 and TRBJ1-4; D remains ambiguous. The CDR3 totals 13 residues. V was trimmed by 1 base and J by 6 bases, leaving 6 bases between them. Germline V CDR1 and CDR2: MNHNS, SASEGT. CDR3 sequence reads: CASSEGSHEKLFF. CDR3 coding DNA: TGTGCCAGCAGTGAAGGCAGCCATGAAAAACTGTTTTTT.

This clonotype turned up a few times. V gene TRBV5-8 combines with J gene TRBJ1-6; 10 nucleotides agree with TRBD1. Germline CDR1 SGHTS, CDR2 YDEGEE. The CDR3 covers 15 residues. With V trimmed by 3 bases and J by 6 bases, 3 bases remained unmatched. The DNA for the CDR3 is TGTGCCAGCAGCTCGGGACAGGGGTTTAATTCACCCCTCCACTTT. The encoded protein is CASSSGQGFNSPLHF. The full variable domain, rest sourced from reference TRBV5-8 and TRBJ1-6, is EAGVTQSPTHLIKTRGQQATLRCSPISGHTSVYWYQQALGLGLQFLLWYDEGEERNRGNFPPRFSGRQFPNYSSELNVNALELEDSALYLCASSSGQGFNSPLHFGNGTRLTVT.

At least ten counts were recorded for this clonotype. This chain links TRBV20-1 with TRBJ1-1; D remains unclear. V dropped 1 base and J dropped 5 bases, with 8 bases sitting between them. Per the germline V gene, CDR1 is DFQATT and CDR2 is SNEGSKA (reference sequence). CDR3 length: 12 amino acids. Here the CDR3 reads CSARGRETEAFF. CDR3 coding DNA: TGCAGTGCTAGAGGACGGGAGACTGAAGCTTTCTTT.

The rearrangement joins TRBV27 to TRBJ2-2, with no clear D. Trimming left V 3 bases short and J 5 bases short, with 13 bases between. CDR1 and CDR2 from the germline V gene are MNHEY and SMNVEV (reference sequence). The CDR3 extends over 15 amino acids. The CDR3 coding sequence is TGTGCCAGCAGTTTTGGGGTTGTTTCGACCGGGGAGCTGTTTTTT. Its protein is CASSFGVVSTGELFF.

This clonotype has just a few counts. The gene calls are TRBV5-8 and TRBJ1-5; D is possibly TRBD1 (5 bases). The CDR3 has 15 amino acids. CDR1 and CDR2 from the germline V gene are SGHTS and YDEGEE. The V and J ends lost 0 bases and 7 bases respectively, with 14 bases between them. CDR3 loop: CASSLAGRKGQPQHF. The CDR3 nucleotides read TGTGCCAGCAGCTTGGCTGGCCGGAAGGGGCAGCCCCAGCATTTT.

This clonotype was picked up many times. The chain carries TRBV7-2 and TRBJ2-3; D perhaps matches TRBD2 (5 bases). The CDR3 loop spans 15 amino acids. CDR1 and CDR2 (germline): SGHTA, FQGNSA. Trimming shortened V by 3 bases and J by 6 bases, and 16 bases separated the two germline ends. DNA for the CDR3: TGTGCCAGCAGCTTTGGCGGACTGAGGGCTGATACGCAGTATTTT. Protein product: CASSFGGLRADTQYF.

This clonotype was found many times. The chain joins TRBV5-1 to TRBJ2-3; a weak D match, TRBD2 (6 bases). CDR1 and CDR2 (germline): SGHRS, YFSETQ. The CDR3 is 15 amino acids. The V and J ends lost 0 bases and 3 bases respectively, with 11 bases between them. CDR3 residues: CASSLEWTITDTQYF. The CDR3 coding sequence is TGCGCCAGCAGCTTGGAATGGACTATAACAGATACGCAGTATTTT. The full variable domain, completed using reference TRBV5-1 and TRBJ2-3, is KAGVTQTPRYLIKTRGQQVTLSCSPISGHRSVSWYQQTPGQGLQFLFEYFSETQRNKGNFPGRFSGRQFSNSRSEMNVSTLELGDSALYLCASSLEWTITDTQYFGPGTRLTVL.

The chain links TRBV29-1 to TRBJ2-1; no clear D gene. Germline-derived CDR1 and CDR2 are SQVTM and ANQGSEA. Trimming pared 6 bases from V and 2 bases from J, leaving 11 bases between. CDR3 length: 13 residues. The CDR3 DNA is TGCAGCGTCGCGGAAAGTACCTACAATGAGCAGTTCTTC. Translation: CSVAESTYNEQFF.

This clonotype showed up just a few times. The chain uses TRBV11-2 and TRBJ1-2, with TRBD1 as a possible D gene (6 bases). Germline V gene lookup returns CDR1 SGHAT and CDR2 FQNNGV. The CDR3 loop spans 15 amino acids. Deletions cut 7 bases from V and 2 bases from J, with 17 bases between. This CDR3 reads CASNLLGQTNYGYTF. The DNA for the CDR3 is TGTGCCAGCAACCTCCTGGGACAAACGAACTATGGCTACACCTTC.

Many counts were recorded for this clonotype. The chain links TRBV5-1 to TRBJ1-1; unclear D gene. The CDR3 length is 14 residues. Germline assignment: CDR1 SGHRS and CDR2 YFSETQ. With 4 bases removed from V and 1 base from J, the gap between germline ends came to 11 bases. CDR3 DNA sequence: TGCGCCAGCAGCCTCCTTCTTGCGAACACTGAAGCTTTCTTT. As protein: CASSLLLANTEAFF.

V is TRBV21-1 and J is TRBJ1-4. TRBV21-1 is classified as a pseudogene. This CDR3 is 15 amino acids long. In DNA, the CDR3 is TGTGCCAGCAGCAATCGGCGTGGGCCTAATGAAAAACTGTTTTTT. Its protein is CASSNRRGPNEKLFF.

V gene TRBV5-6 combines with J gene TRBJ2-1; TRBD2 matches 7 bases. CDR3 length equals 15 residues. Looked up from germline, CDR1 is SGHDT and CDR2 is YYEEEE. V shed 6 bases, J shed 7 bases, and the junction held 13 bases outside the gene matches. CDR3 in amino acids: CASTLGLLGGNEQFF. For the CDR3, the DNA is TGTGCCAGCACCCTGGGACTTTTGGGGGGGAATGAGCAGTTCTTC.

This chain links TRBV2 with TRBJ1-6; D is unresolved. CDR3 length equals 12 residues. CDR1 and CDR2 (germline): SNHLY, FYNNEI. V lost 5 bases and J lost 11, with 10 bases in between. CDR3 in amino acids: CASSRDGAPLHF. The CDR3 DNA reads TGTGCCAGCAGTCGAGACGGGGCACCCCTCCACTTT. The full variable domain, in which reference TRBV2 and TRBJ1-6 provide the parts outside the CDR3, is EPEVTQTPSHQVTQMGQEVILRCVPISNHLYFYWYRQILGQKVEFLVSFYNNEISEKSEIFDDQFSVERPDGSNFTLKIRSTKLEDSAMYFCASSRDGAPLHFGNGTRLTVT.

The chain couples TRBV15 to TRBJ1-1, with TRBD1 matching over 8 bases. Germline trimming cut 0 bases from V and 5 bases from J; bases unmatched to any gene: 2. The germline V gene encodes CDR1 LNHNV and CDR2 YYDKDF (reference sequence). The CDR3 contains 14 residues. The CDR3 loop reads CATSRDRTGTEAFF. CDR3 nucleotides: TGTGCCACCAGCAGAGATAGGACAGGGACTGAAGCTTTCTTT.

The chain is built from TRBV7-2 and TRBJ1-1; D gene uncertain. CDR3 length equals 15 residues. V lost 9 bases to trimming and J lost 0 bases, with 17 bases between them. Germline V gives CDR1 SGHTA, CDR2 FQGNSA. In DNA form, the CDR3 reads TGTGCCAGTAAAGCGTTTAGGACCTTGAACACTGAAGCTTTCTTT. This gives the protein CASKAFRTLNTEAFF. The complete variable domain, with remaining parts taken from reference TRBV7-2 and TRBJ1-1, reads GAGVSQSPSNKVTEKGKDVELRCDPISGHTALYWYRQSLGQGLEFLIYFQGNSAPDKSGLPSDRFSAERTGGSVSTLTIQRTQQEDSAVYLCASKAFRTLNTEAFFGQGTRLTVV.

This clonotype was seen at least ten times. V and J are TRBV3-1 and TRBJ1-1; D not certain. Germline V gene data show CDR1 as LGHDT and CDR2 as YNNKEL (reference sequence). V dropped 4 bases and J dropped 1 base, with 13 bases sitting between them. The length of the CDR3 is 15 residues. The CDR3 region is CASSRGDIGNTEAFF. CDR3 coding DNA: TGTGCCAGCAGCCGTGGTGACATCGGGAACACTGAAGCTTTCTTT.

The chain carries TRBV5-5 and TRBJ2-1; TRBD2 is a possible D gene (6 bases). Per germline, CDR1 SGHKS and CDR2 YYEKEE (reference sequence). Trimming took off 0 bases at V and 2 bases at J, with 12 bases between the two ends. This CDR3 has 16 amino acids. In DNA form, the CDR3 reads TGTGCCAGCAGCTTGGTTGGGACTGGGACCTACAATGAGCAGTTCTTC. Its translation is CASSLVGTGTYNEQFF.

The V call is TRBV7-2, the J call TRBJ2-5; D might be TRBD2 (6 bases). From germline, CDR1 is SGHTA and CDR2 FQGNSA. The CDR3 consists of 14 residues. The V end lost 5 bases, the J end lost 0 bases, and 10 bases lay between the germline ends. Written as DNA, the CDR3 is TGTGCCAGCAGCGTACTAGCAAACCAAGAGACCCAGTACTTC. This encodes CASSVLANQETQYF.

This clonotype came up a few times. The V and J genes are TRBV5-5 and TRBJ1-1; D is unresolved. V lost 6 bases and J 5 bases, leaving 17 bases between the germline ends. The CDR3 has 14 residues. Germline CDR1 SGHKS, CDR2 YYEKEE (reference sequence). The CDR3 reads CASMNVEGATEAFF. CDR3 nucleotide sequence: TGTGCCAGCATGAACGTGGAGGGCGCGACTGAAGCTTTCTTT. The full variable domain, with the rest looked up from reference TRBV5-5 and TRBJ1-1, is DAGVTQSPTHLIKTRGQQVTLRCSPISGHKSVSWYQQVLGQGPQFIFQYYEKEERGRGNFPDRFSARQFPNYSSELNVNALLLGDSALYLCASMNVEGATEAFFGQGTRLTVV.

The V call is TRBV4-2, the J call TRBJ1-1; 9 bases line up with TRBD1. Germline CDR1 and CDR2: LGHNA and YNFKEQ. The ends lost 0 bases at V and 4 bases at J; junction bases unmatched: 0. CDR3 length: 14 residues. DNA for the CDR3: TGTGCCAGCAGCCAAGAGGACAGGGGCACTGAAGCTTTCTTT. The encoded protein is CASSQEDRGTEAFF.

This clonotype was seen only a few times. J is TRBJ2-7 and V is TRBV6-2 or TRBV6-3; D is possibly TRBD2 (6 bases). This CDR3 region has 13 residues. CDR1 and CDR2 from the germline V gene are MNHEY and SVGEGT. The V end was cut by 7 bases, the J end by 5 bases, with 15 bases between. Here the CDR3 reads CASTTSSVHEQYF. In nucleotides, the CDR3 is TGTGCCAGCACCACCTCTAGCGTACACGAGCAGTACTTC.